The rows below give T cell receptor beta chains drawn from one sample of a study of cytomegalovirus exposure and HLA in healthy donors. TCRdb keeps only in-frame clones here, not all; method: immunoSEQ multiplex PCR. The table for this sample gives 70,000 to 80,000 clones. Source material: PBMCs. All receptors derive from a man aged 35-49 years in good health and CMV-seronegative. Both conserved end residues are part of each CDR3. The D gene is left open where the match is weak.

cdr3_aa,cdr3_nt,v_call,j_call,d_call
CASSVRQGSFNEQFF,TGTGCCAGCAGTGTAAGACAGGGAAGTTTTAATGAGCAGTTCTTC,TRBV6-4,TRBJ2-1,TRBD1
CASSYSSGTDTQYF,TGTGCCAGCAGTTACTCTAGCGGCACAGATACGCAGTATTTT,TRBV6-6,TRBJ2-3,NA
CASSPRDSRETQYF,TGCGCCAGCAGCCCCCGGGACTCCCGAGAGACCCAGTACTTC,TRBV5-1,TRBJ2-5,NA
CASSPSSGGQETQYF,TGTGCCAGCAGTCCATCCAGCGGGGGGCAAGAGACCCAGTACTTC,TRBV6-5,TRBJ2-5,TRBD2
CASSYGGGAPNEQFF,TGTGCCAGCAGTTACGGCGGGGGGGCCCCCAATGAGCAGTTCTTC,TRBV6-6,TRBJ2-1,TRBD2
CASSSGFQPQHF,TGTGCCAGCAGTTCCGGTTTTCAGCCCCAGCATTTT,TRBV6-6,TRBJ1-5,NA
CASSRGTGLNQETQYF,TGCGCCAGCAGCCGCGGGACAGGACTAAACCAAGAGACCCAGTACTTC,TRBV4-1,TRBJ2-5,TRBD1
CASSSPLGEMNTEAFF,TGCGCCAGCAGCTCCCCTCTCGGGGAGATGAACACTGAAGCTTTCTTT,TRBV5-1,TRBJ1-1,NA
CASSVEAGERYEQYF,TGTGCCAGCAGTGTAGAAGCGGGTGAGCGCTACGAGCAGTACTTC,TRBV2,TRBJ2-7,NA
CASRPTVNEKLFF,TGCGCCAGCAGACCGACAGTTAATGAAAAACTGTTTTTT,TRBV5-1,TRBJ1-4,NA
CASSSRIEAFF,TGTGCCAGCAGCTCGAGAATTGAAGCTTTCTTT,TRBV5-6,TRBJ1-1,NA
CATHPGHSTGNMSNQPQHF,TGTGCCACCCATCCCGGTCACTCCACAGGGAATATGAGCAATCAGCCCCAGCATTTT,TRBV18,TRBJ1-5,NA
CASSLAPAVSVIF,TGTGCCAGCAGCTTAGCCCCCGCAGTTTCTGTAATCTTC,TRBV11-2,TRBJ2-1,NA